This T cell receptor beta chain is from a study of early T cells in non-severe SARS-CoV-2 infection. Looking at the study overall: Chains were not paired, and sequencing was done on bulk RNA from unsorted whole blood.

Study-wide results and caveats: VDJdb matching favored anti-spike CD8 responses, missing private and CD4 specificities.

Unique molecular identifier tags were affixed to discrete cDNA molecules. TCRdb redid the calling of the 5' RACE reads with MiXCR, one entry per CDR3 protein. Of tens of thousands of distinct CDR3 sequences listed, under 15% are singletons. This clonotype was observed many times. Its antigen is unknown. The CDR3 sequence is 14 residues long. The ends were cut back, 3 bases at V and 5 bases at J, with 11 bases in the middle. Germline CDR1 is MNHNS and CDR2 is SASEGT. Input material: whole blood. V gene TRBV6-1 combines with J gene TRBJ1-5; tentatively, D is TRBD1 (5 bases). The receptor comes from an adult who was a healthcare worker with PCR-confirmed SARS-CoV-2 infection or an uninfected control (not recorded which). CDR3 loop: CASSDGAGHQPQHF. CDR3 in DNA: TGTGCCAGCAGTGACGGGGCTGGGCATCAGCCCCAGCATTTT.